This passage covers 5 T cell receptor beta chains from one sample sequenced in a study of T cells after yellow fever vaccination. Each CDR3 protein is one row after TCRdb ran MiXCR on the 5' RACE reads. The repertoire holds hundreds of thousands of distinct CDR3 sequences, with roughly a sixth as singletons. The sample here was PBMCs, taken before the yellow fever booster vaccination. These receptors came from a man aged 18 to 29 who received the YFV17D yellow fever vaccine.

J is TRBJ1-4 and V is TRBV4-3; 7 bases align to TRBD1. CDR1 and CDR2 from the germline V gene are LGHNA and YSLEER. V lost 3 bases to trimming and J lost 8 bases; unmatched junction nucleotides: 15. The length of the CDR3 is 17 residues. For the CDR3, the DNA is TGCGCCAGCAGCCATCGGCCTATGGGAGGGGGCCAGGAAAAACTGTTTTTT. Translating it yields CASSHRPMGGGQEKLFF.

V gene TRBV12-3 or TRBV12-4 combines with J gene TRBJ2-2; D possibly matches TRBD1 or TRBD2 (5 bases each). The CDR3 totals 13 residues. V dropped 7 bases and J dropped 6 bases, with 12 bases sitting between them. CDR3: CASILRGAGELFF. The CDR3 DNA is TGTGCCAGCATCCTAAGGGGAGCCGGGGAGCTGTTTTTT.

This clonotype was seen many times. This chain uses TRBV12-3 or TRBV12-4 with TRBJ2-2; D gene unclear. Trimming stripped 7 bases from V and 1 base from J, with 13 bases between. The CDR3 consists of 15 residues. The CDR3 here is CASNTVTQNTGELFF. The CDR3 DNA reads TGTGCCAGCAACACCGTGACCCAGAACACCGGGGAGCTGTTTTTT.

The chain combines TRBV6-4 with TRBJ2-1; maybe TRBD2 (7 bases). The V gene's germline CDR1 is MRHNA and CDR2 SNTAGT. The CDR3 totals 17 residues. V was shortened by 8 bases and J by 8 bases, with 28 bases between the two germline ends. The CDR3 nucleotides read TGTGCCAGCGAACTAGAATGTGGCGGGGGCCCTAGCGATGAGCAGTTCTTC. It specifies CASELECGGGPSDEQFF.

This clonotype has a single count. The chain couples TRBV6-5 to TRBJ2-5, with 9 nucleotides matching TRBD2. CDR1 MNHEY and CDR2 SVGAGI come from the germline V gene. This CDR3 contains 18 residues. After removal of 0 bases from V and 5 bases from J, the junction contained 13 bases not matched to a gene. CDR3 residues: CASSYSFSGGTSFETQYF. CDR3 coding DNA: TGTGCCAGCAGTTACTCCTTCAGCGGGGGGACTTCGTTTGAGACCCAGTACTTC.